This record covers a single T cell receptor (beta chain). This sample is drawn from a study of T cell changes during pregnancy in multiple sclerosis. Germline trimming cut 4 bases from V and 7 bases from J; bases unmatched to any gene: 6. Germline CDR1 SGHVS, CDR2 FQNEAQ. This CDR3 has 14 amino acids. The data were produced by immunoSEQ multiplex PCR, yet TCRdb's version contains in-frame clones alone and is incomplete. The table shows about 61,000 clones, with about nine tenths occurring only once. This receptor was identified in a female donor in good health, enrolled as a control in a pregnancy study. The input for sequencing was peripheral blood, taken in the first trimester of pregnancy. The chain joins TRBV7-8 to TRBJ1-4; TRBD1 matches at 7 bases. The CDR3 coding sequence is TGTGCCAGCAGCTACGACAGGGTGGGTGAAAAACTGTTTTTT. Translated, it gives CASSYDRVGEKLFF.